These 32 T cell receptor beta chains share one sample of origin, sequenced in a study of cytomegalovirus exposure and HLA in healthy donors. TCRdb's copy holds only in-frame clones and misses some; the assay was immunoSEQ multiplex PCR. The repertoire includes 150,000 to 200,000 clones, roughly 82% of them detected once, and approximately 7% sits in the top ten. Sequenced material: PBMCs. The receptor source for this set is a man aged 18-30 years in good health and CMV-seropositive.

In this sample, this clone turned up once. The V call is TRBV6-5, the J call TRBJ2-7, with 8 bases identical to TRBD2. The J segment lost 4 bases and the V segment lost 2 bases, leaving 4 bases of the junction unmatched. CDR1 and CDR2 from the germline V gene are MNHEY and SVGAGI. The CDR3 is made up of 14 amino acids. The CDR3 protein is CASSYRREAYEQYF. The DNA for the CDR3 is TGTGCCAGCAGTTACAGGCGGGAGGCATACGAGCAGTACTTC.

The CDR3 nucleotides read TGTGCCAGCAGTGAAGAGGCAGGGGGTGAAAAACTGTTTTTT. Protein sequence: CASSEEAGGEKLFF. This sequence joins TRBV25-1 and TRBJ1-4; TRBD1 aligns across 7 bases. V dropped 2 bases and J dropped 7; count of bases not matched to a gene: 4. From germline, CDR1 is MGHDK and CDR2 SYGVNS. This CDR3 is built from 14 residues.

The CDR3 region is CASSQDTAGRTDTQYF. The CDR3, as DNA: TGCGCCAGCAGCCAAGATACGGCGGGACGCACAGATACGCAGTATTTT. J is TRBJ2-3 and V is TRBV4-3, with a possible D match to TRBD2 (6 bases). The CDR3 runs to 16 residues. V was clipped by 0 bases and J by 1 base, with 11 bases between them. CDR1 is LGHNA and CDR2 is YSLEER in the germline V gene.

Points on this clone: Because the CDR3 is missing its conserved closing phenylalanine or tryptophan, this is likely a read error. The DNA is left out, because the CDR3 cannot be placed on it with certainty; the CDR3 is given as TCRdb lists it. The chain has TRBV2 and TRBJ2-7; the table's TRBD2 call for D was not verified on the DNA. Germline V gene lookup returns CDR1 SNHLY and CDR2 FYNNEI. The CDR3 length equals 17 residues, ends included. CDR3 region: CASSDGLSGLAGALSFI.

The V and J genes are TRBV18 and TRBJ1-2; D uncertain. Per germline, CDR1 KGHSH and CDR2 LQKENI. V gave up 3 bases and J gave up 1 base, with 9 bases separating them. The CDR3 covers 14 residues. CDR3 sequence (DNA): TGTGCCAGCTCACCGTTCAGCGATAACTATGGCTACACCTTC. It specifies CASSPFSDNYGYTF.

V gene TRBV5-6 combines with J gene TRBJ2-7, with 9 nucleotides matching TRBD1. From germline, CDR1 is SGHDT and CDR2 YYEEEE. Trimming removed 1 base from V and 7 bases from J; junction bases left unmatched: 15. The CDR3 is 17 residues long. The CDR3 loop is CASSLFLPLQGAGEQYF. CDR3 in DNA: TGTGCCAGCAGCTTGTTTCTGCCGTTACAGGGGGCGGGGGAGCAGTACTTC.

J is TRBJ2-1 and V is TRBV11-3; 8 bases align to TRBD1. This CDR3 comprises 13 residues. From germline, CDR1 is SGHNT and CDR2 YENEEA. The junction had 6 bases not matched to a gene; V was cut back by 5 bases and J by 9 bases. The CDR3 region is CASSTRTGSEQFF. For the CDR3, the DNA is TGTGCCAGCAGCACCCGGACAGGGAGTGAGCAGTTCTTC. Looking up the rest from reference TRBV11-3 and TRBJ2-1 gives the full variable domain: EAGVVQSPRYKIIEKKQPVAFWCNPISGHNTLYWYLQNLGQGPELLIRYENEEAVDDSQLPKDRFSAERLKGVDSTLKIQPAELGDSAVYLCASSTRTGSEQFFGPGTRLTVL.

This chain connects TRBV6-5 to TRBJ2-3; D call uncertain. The CDR3 contains 15 residues. Germline V gene data show CDR1 as MNHEY and CDR2 as SVGAGI. V dropped 4 bases and J dropped 4 bases, with 15 bases sitting between them. CDR3 region: CASSLERPTADTQYF. CDR3 nucleotides: TGTGCCAGCAGTTTGGAGAGGCCGACTGCAGATACGCAGTATTTT.

This clone has just a few counts. The rearrangement links TRBV2 to TRBJ1-2; D unclear. The CDR3 is made up of 12 amino acids. V lost 1 base and J 8 bases, leaving 8 bases between the germline ends. The V gene's germline CDR1 is SNHLY and CDR2 FYNNEI. This CDR3 reads CASSEGTVGYTF. DNA for the CDR3: TGTGCCAGCAGTGAAGGCACAGTCGGCTACACCTTC.

The rearrangement joins TRBV7-9 to TRBJ2-2; D possibly corresponds to TRBD1 (6 bases). V lost 1 base and J 7 bases, leaving 10 bases between the germline ends. The CDR3 is 14 residues long. The germline gives CDR1 SEHNR, CDR2 FQNEAQ (reference sequence). CDR3 DNA: TGTGCCAGCAGCTTAGTCAGGGACATCGGGGAGCTGTTTTTT. This translates into CASSLVRDIGELFF.

The rearrangement links TRBV10-2 to TRBJ2-1; the D gene is possibly TRBD2 (6 bases). Germline V gene data show CDR1 as WSHSY and CDR2 as SAAADI. V shed 0 bases and J shed 6 bases, with 12 bases lying between them. CDR3 size: 15 residues. CDR3 bases: TGCGCCAGCAGTGAGTCCGGACTACCATCCAATGAGCAGTTCTTC. Translating gives CASSESGLPSNEQFF.

The chain uses TRBV29-1 and TRBJ2-1; 14 nucleotides align to TRBD2. The length of the CDR3 is 18 residues. The J segment lost 8 bases and the V segment lost 4 bases, leaving 16 bases of the junction unmatched. CDR1 and CDR2 (germline): SQVTM, ANQGSEA. The CDR3, as DNA: TGCAGCGTTGGGCCCGGGACTAGCGGGAGTGTGGGGGTAGATGAGCAGTTCTTC. Translated, it gives CSVGPGTSGSVGVDEQFF.

This clone has only one observation. The chain carries TRBV6-6 and TRBJ2-7; D remains ambiguous. CDR1 and CDR2 from the germline V gene are MNHNY and SVGAGI (reference sequence). The CDR3 spans 11 residues. V lost 7 bases, J lost 2 bases, and 6 bases lay in between. The CDR3 region has the DNA TGTGCCAGCATGGCAGCCTACGAGCAGTACTTC. Its protein product is CASMAAYEQYF.

The rearrangement joins TRBV6-5 to TRBJ2-7, with 8 bases identical to TRBD2. CDR3 length equals 14 residues. CDR1 is MNHEY and CDR2 is SVGAGI in the germline V gene. With 7 bases clipped from V and 7 bases from J, the junction kept 12 bases outside the gene matches. The CDR3 reads CASNNGGGLSEQYF. The CDR3 coding sequence is TGTGCCAGCAACAACGGGGGGGGCCTTAGTGAGCAGTACTTC.

The rearrangement joins TRBV18 to TRBJ2-5; no clear D. Germline V gene lookup returns CDR1 KGHSH and CDR2 LQKENI. The V end was cut by 0 bases, the J end by 2 bases, with 7 bases between. The CDR3 runs to 14 residues. CDR3 loop: CASSPPAPQETQYF. The CDR3 region has the DNA TGTGCCAGCTCACCACCGGCCCCACAAGAGACCCAGTACTTC.

The chain couples TRBV15 to TRBJ2-3, with TRBD2 matching over 14 bases. The CDR3 extends over 16 amino acids. V trimming: 3 bases; J trimming: 3 bases; junction bases outside the gene matches: 2. In germline, CDR1 is LNHNV, CDR2 YYDKDF (reference sequence). CDR3: CATSSRLAGGTDTQYF. The CDR3 DNA reads as TGTGCCACCAGCAGTCGACTAGCGGGAGGGACAGATACGCAGTATTTT.

V is TRBV30 and J is TRBJ1-4, with 7 bases identical to TRBD1. From germline, CDR1 is GTSNPN and CDR2 SVGIG (reference sequence). The trim removed 2 bases at V and 5 bases at J, leaving 8 bases unmatched. This CDR3 contains 15 residues. In DNA form, the CDR3 reads TGTGCCTGGAGTTTGTCGGGACAGCCGAATGAAAAACTGTTTTTT. Translated: CAWSLSGQPNEKLFF.

The V and J genes are TRBV2 and TRBJ2-1; TRBD2 agrees at 9 bases. After removal of 6 bases from V and 3 bases from J, the junction contained 6 bases not matched to a gene. This CDR3 spans 15 amino acids. Germline CDR1 is SNHLY and CDR2 is FYNNEI. The CDR3 here is CASSQTSGGYNEQFF. The CDR3 DNA follows: TGTGCCAGCAGCCAGACTAGCGGCGGCTACAATGAGCAGTTCTTC.

The genes are TRBV7-3 and TRBJ2-1; D perhaps matches TRBD2 (7 bases). CDR3 length equals 14 residues. Per germline, CDR1 SGHTA and CDR2 FQGTGA. Deletions cut 4 bases from V and 10 bases from J, with 17 bases between. The CDR3 nucleotides read TGTGCCAGCAGCTCCGCCCGAGGGGGGGTGGAGCAGTTCTTC. Its translation is CASSSARGGVEQFF.

The chain carries TRBV5-1 and TRBJ2-1, with a weak D call TRBD1 (6 bases). Per germline, CDR1 SGHRS and CDR2 YFSETQ. The CDR3 has 14 amino acids. Trimming pared 4 bases from V and 4 bases from J, leaving 12 bases between. In DNA, the CDR3 is TGCGCCAGCAGCCCCGGACAGAATTACAATGAGCAGTTCTTC. Translating gives CASSPGQNYNEQFF.

The CDR3 sequence is CASSSQASGTDTQYF. CDR3 nucleotide sequence: TGTGCCAGCAGCTCCCAGGCTAGCGGCACAGATACGCAGTATTTT. The chain combines TRBV7-2 with TRBJ2-3; the D gene is possibly TRBD2 (6 bases). The CDR3 spans 15 residues. V gave up 4 bases and J gave up 1 base, with 12 bases separating them. Germline CDR1 reads SGHTA; CDR2 reads FQGNSA.

The chain has TRBV5-1 and TRBJ2-1, with 9 bases that match TRBD1. The CDR3 spans 16 residues. Germline V gene lookup returns CDR1 SGHRS and CDR2 YFSETQ. The V segment lost 4 bases and the J segment 3 bases; nucleotides outside the gene matches: 8. The CDR3 reads CASSVGTGQGYNEQFF. The CDR3, as DNA: TGCGCCAGCAGCGTCGGAACGGGACAGGGCTACAATGAGCAGTTCTTC.

V and J are TRBV28 and TRBJ1-1, with D maybe TRBD1 (5 bases). This CDR3 comprises 14 residues. With 4 bases removed from V and 4 bases from J, the gap between germline ends came to 13 bases. The germline CDR1 and CDR2 sequences are MDHEN and SYDVKM. The CDR3 nucleotides are TGTGCCAGCAGTTCATCCAGGGAGGGCACTGAAGCTTTCTTT. Translation gives CASSSSREGTEAFF.

The genes are TRBV7-2 and TRBJ2-5; TRBD1 matches at 7 bases. V lost 5 bases and J lost 1; bases outside the gene matches: 7. In germline, CDR1 is SGHTA, CDR2 FQGNSA. This CDR3 has 15 residues. The CDR3 region is CASSPIRGIQETQYF. For the CDR3, the DNA is TGTGCCAGCAGCCCGATCAGGGGGATCCAAGAGACCCAGTACTTC.

This clone appeared once. The gene calls are TRBV7-3 and TRBJ2-7; 10 positions match TRBD2. Germline V gene sequence: CDR1 SGHTA, CDR2 FQGTGA. J lost 5 bases, V lost 5 bases, and 3 bases had no gene match. The CDR3 consists of 13 residues. Here the CDR3 reads CASSRLAGDEQYF. The CDR3 bases are TGTGCCAGCAGCCGTCTAGCGGGAGACGAGCAGTACTTC.

The genes are TRBV7-8 and TRBJ2-3, with TRBD1 as a possible D gene (6 bases). Trimming shortened V by 5 bases and J by 4 bases, and 16 bases separated the two germline ends. CDR1 is SGHVS and CDR2 is FQNEAQ in the germline V gene. The CDR3 consists of 15 residues. The CDR3 nucleotides are TGTGCCAGCAGCCTGAGGGGGTCGGAGCCAGATACGCAGTATTTT. This encodes CASSLRGSEPDTQYF.

J is TRBJ2-7 and V is TRBV7-2; TRBD2 matches 15 bases. CDR1 is SGHTA and CDR2 is FQGNSA in the germline V gene. The CDR3 contains 17 residues. J lost 6 bases, V lost 5 bases, and 11 bases had no gene match. The CDR3 DNA follows: TGTGCCAGCAGCCCCCCCGGACTAGCGGGAGGGGCCGGCGAGCAGTACTTC. Protein product: CASSPPGLAGGAGEQYF.

Many counts were recorded for this clone. V and J are TRBV5-1 and TRBJ2-3, with D maybe TRBD1 (5 bases). Germline CDR1 reads SGHRS; CDR2 reads YFSETQ. The length of the CDR3 is 15 residues. V dropped 4 bases and J dropped 5 bases, with 17 bases sitting between them. CDR3: CASSLPSGDRDTQYF. CDR3 nucleotide sequence: TGCGCCAGCAGCCTACCCTCCGGTGACAGAGATACGCAGTATTTT.

This chain uses TRBV28 with TRBJ1-2; TRBD1 is a possible D gene (6 bases). The CDR3 length is 14 residues. V lost 3 bases and J lost 1, with 9 bases in between. Looked up from germline, CDR1 is MDHEN and CDR2 is SYDVKM. CDR3 coding DNA: TGTGCCAGCAGTTTTGCAGGGGATAACTATGGCTACACCTTC. Translating gives CASSFAGDNYGYTF.

The chain combines TRBV29-1 with TRBJ2-2, with a tentative D call TRBD1 (6 bases). CDR1 is SQVTM and CDR2 is ANQGSEA in the germline V gene. The length of the CDR3 is 14 residues. Trimming cost V 6 bases and J 0 bases, with 11 bases left between them. This chain's CDR3 is CSVYRVTNTGELFF. CDR3 coding DNA: TGCAGCGTCTACAGGGTTACGAACACCGGGGAGCTGTTTTTT.

The rearrangement joins TRBV30 to TRBJ1-5, with TRBD1 as a possible D gene (6 bases). Between the trimmed V and J ends, which lost 2 bases and 0 bases, there was a span of 17 bases. Germline V gene lookup returns CDR1 GTSNPN and CDR2 SVGIG (reference sequence). The CDR3 is made up of 17 amino acids. For the CDR3, the DNA is TGTGCCTGGAGTCCACCGGACAGTAGTTATAGCAATCAGCCCCAGCATTTT. Its protein is CAWSPPDSSYSNQPQHF.

The chain couples TRBV9 to TRBJ1-1; D is perhaps TRBD1 (5 bases). V shed 4 bases and J shed 5 bases, with 9 bases lying between them. Germline assignment: CDR1 SGDLS and CDR2 YYNGEE. This CDR3 region has 12 residues. In DNA form, the CDR3 reads TGTGCCAGCAGCCCGGGGGATACTGAAGCTTTCTTT. It codes for CASSPGDTEAFF.